This T cell receptor beta chain was identified during a study of CD8 T cells in Susac syndrome. RNA was extracted with the RNeasy kit, and a quantity of 0.5 to 1 ug was reverse transcribed using random hexamers. TCRdb passed the immunoSEQ multiplex PCR reads through MiXCR, listing each CDR3 protein once. The repertoire holds approximately 180,000 distinct CDR3 sequences, with approximately 94% as singletons. CDR3 length: 13 amino acids. Germline values: CDR1 MDHEN, CDR2 SYDVKM. Trimming removed 6 bases from V and 3 bases from J, with 12 bases in between. Sequencing targeted TCR beta in T cells from blood (CD8+ and CD4+). Broader study findings: A relatively small number of individuals underwent TCR sequencing and HLA analysis.

With regard to this clonotype: The antigen remains undetermined.

The V and J genes are TRBV28 and TRBJ2-7; D may match TRBD1 or TRBD2 (5 bases each). The sequence was obtained from a human donor with multiple sclerosis. Sequenced sample: CD4+ T cells from PBMCs. In DNA form, the CDR3 reads TGTGCCAGCAGACTTGGGACCATCTACGAGCAGTACTTC. Encoded protein: CASRLGTIYEQYF.